This T cell receptor (beta chain) was sequenced for a study of T cells in narcolepsy. Broader study findings: Autoreactive clone sequences were missing from some blood memory CD4+ repertoires.

TCRdb's table, derived via immunoSEQ multiplex PCR, lists solely in-frame clones and lacks some. The data contain 30,000 to 35,000 clones, roughly 80% of them seen just once; the ten biggest clones take up 2.6%. As regards this clone: Its antigen is unidentified.

This clonotype was sampled from a human donor with narcolepsy. The sequencing input was CD45RA- memory CD4+ T cells from PBMCs.

The CDR3 is CASRSIYEQYF. CDR3 nucleotide sequence: TGTGCCAGCAGGTCCATCTACGAGCAGTACTTC. The chain couples TRBV6-5 to TRBJ2-7; no clear D. V was cut by 6 bases and J by 3 bases, with 6 bases left in between. This CDR3 is built from 11 residues. Germline-derived CDR1 and CDR2 are MNHEY and SVGAGI.